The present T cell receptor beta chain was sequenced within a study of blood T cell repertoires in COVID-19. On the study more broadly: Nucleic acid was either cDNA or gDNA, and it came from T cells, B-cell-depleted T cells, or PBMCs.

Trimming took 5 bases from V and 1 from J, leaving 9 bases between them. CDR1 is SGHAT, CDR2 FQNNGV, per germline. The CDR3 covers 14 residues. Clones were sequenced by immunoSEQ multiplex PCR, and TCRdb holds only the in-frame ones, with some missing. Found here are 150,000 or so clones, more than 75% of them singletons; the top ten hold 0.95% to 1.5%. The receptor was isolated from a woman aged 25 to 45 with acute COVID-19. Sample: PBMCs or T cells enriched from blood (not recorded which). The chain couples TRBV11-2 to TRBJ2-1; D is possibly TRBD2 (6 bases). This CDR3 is CASSQGLSYNEQFF. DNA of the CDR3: TGTGCCAGCAGCCAGGGACTTTCCTACAATGAGCAGTTCTTC.